This T cell receptor (beta chain) emerged from a study of blood T cell repertoires in COVID-19 (dated by TCRdb to the early 2020s). At the level of the whole study: Collaborator samples came from the United States, Italy and Spain and covered acute and convalescent phases of COVID-19. The prospective study material was composed of cDNA or gDNA derived from T cells, B-cell-depleted T cells, or PBMCs. Deeply sampled blood TCRbeta repertoires from subjects exposed to, actively infected with, or recovered from COVID-19 were included in the dataset. A freely available public database, intended as a resource for researchers studying the immune response to SARS-CoV-2, is where the repertoires were released. The samples were drawn from two sources: the first 160 participants of the ongoing ImmuneRACE study, and over 1,000 subjects contributed by 6 global collaborators. Nearly every sample came with metadata listing a de-identified subject ID, COVID-19 status, age in years and sex. Where HLA class I and class II types were available, the types were taken from metadata supplied by the sample provider, not from assay-based typing. General conclusions and limits of the study: How much clinical and demographic metadata was included differed by source and by participant, and the metadata was provided uncurated.

The collaborating institutions used their own protocols to collect whole blood in K2EDTA tubes. Collaborator samples were shipped for TCRbeta analysis as frozen whole blood, isolated PBMCs, or DNA extracted from either sample type. CDR1 and CDR2 are read off the germline V gene (reference sequence) as LGHDT and YNNKEL. Compared with germline, V lacks 4 bases and J lacks 2 bases; bases without a gene match: 5. Counted from cysteine to phenylalanine, this CDR3 has 15 amino acids. Only CDR3 DNA is held: 45 bases, read in frame from base 1. The immunoSEQ Assay, a bias-controlled multiplex PCR, was used to amplify TCRbeta CDR3 regions from genomic DNA. The original methods were these. The number of nucleated cells in each sample was estimated from the amplification of reference gene primers within the assay. To quantify the absolute abundance of each unique TCRbeta CDR3 rearrangement, sequence reads were collapsed and filtered. Productive Simpson clonality was computed per sample as the square root of Simpson's diversity index over productive rearrangements. TCRdb holds this immuneACCESS table with in-frame rearrangements only. Some clones are missing; in checked studies, unresolved V genes explain under half, and the rest has no known cause. V and J calls and clone size come straight from that table; D and trimming were deduced from the DNA. Within this sample are 110,000 or so clones, with roughly 82% of them counted one time only. In total, the top ten clones hold 7.9% of the sample.

Note on this clone: Its antigen is still unknown. No much larger clone exists at a distance of one base, and base qualities are not known.

The sequence derives from an elderly woman with active or convalescent COVID-19. Specimen: peripheral blood. The rearrangement joined TRBV3-1 (or the pseudogene TRBV3-2) to TRBJ2-7; 10 central bases correspond to TRBD1. Here is the DNA: TGTGCCAGCAGCCCCAGGACAGGGGGTCCCTACGAGCAGTACTTC. This sequence encodes CASSPRTGGPYEQYF.